The 12 T cell receptor beta chains in this list originate from one sample, sequenced in a study of shared clonotypes between healthy human individuals. Produced via immunoSEQ multiplex PCR; TCRdb's table is partial and in-frame only. This table holds over a million clones, roughly 96% found once. The specimen sequenced was naive CD4+ T cells sorted from blood. The subset: CD45RA+ positively selected. These TCRs come from a man aged 25 to 40 in good health.

This sequence joins TRBV11-2 and TRBJ1-1, with D possibly matching TRBD1 (5 bases). Germline V gene data show CDR1 as SGHAT and CDR2 as FQNNGV. V was clipped by 3 bases and J by 4 bases, with 9 bases between them. The CDR3 covers 13 residues. CDR3 DNA: TGTGCCAGCAGCTTTCGCACAGGCACTGAAGCTTTCTTT. Amino acids: CASSFRTGTEAFF.

The CDR3 loop is CASRRPSGRTGELFF. The CDR3 DNA reads TGTGCCAGCAGAAGACCTAGCGGGAGGACCGGGGAGCTGTTTTTT. J is TRBJ2-2 and V is TRBV2, with 11 bases aligning to TRBD2. CDR3 size: 15 residues. J was trimmed by 5 bases and V by 6 bases; bases with no gene match: 5. Germline V CDR1 and CDR2: SNHLY, FYNNEI.

The chain links TRBV6-6 to TRBJ2-2, with no clear D. Germline V gives CDR1 MNHNY, CDR2 SVGAGI (reference sequence). The CDR3 runs to 12 residues. V lost 6 bases and J lost 3, with 5 bases in between. The CDR3 DNA reads TGTGCCAGCAGCCACGACACCGGGGAGCTGTTTTTT. It is translated as CASSHDTGELFF.

This clone was recorded a few times. The chain links TRBV5-4 to TRBJ2-7, with 8 bases aligning to TRBD2. J lost 6 bases, V lost 7 bases, and 12 bases had no gene match. The CDR3 loop spans 14 amino acids. Germline CDR1 SGHNT, CDR2 YYREEE (reference sequence). The CDR3 loop reads CASAGGLASAEQYF. Here the CDR3 DNA reads TGTGCCAGCGCCGGTGGACTAGCCTCCGCCGAGCAGTACTTC. Complete variable domain (other parts from reference TRBV5-4 and TRBJ2-7): ETGVTQSPTHLIKTRGQQVTLRCSSQSGHNTVSWYQQALGQGPQFIFQYYREEENGRGNFPPRFSGLQFPNYSSELNVNALELDDSALYLCASAGGLASAEQYFGPGTRLTVT.

This chain joins TRBV2 and TRBJ1-4; the D is unclear. Trimming took off 6 bases at V and 5 bases at J, with 13 bases between the two ends. CDR3 length: 14 residues. Germline-derived CDR1 and CDR2 are SNHLY and FYNNEI. The CDR3 region is CASRAGRLNEKLFF. For the CDR3, the DNA is TGTGCCAGCAGGGCCGGACGGTTGAATGAAAAACTGTTTTTT.

The V call is TRBV29-1, the J call TRBJ1-4, with D maybe TRBD1 (5 bases). The V gene's germline CDR1 is SQVTM and CDR2 ANQGSEA. This CDR3 spans 12 amino acids. V was cut by 7 bases and J by 4 bases, with 10 bases left in between. The CDR3 reads CSAGAGNEKLFF. Written as DNA, the CDR3 is TGCAGCGCCGGGGCCGGTAATGAAAAACTGTTTTTT.

The rearrangement joins TRBV7-9 to TRBJ2-1; D might be TRBD2 (5 bases). Looked up from germline, CDR1 is SEHNR and CDR2 is FQNEAQ (reference sequence). The CDR3 runs to 16 residues. The V and J ends lost 5 bases and 0 bases respectively, with 14 bases between them. This CDR3 is CASSQEGKSSYNEQFF. The DNA of the CDR3 is TGTGCCAGCAGCCAAGAGGGTAAGAGCTCCTACAATGAGCAGTTCTTC.

The chain has TRBV7-2 and TRBJ2-7; D unclear. The V gene's germline CDR1 is SGHTA and CDR2 FQGNSA. CDR3 length: 13 amino acids. V shed 6 bases and J shed 0 bases, with 9 bases lying between them. The chain's CDR3 is CASSTAFSYEQYF. The DNA of the CDR3 is TGTGCCAGCAGTACAGCTTTCTCCTACGAGCAGTACTTC.

The chain recombines TRBV6-5 with TRBJ2-1; TRBD2 is a possible D gene (5 bases). This CDR3 is built from 14 residues. Germline loops: CDR1 MNHEY, CDR2 SVGAGI. V gave up 6 bases and J gave up 5 bases, with 14 bases separating them. The CDR3 DNA reads as TGTGCCAGCAGAGGACTGCAACGGGACAATGAGCAGTTCTTC. It yields the protein CASRGLQRDNEQFF.

The chain uses TRBV29-1 and TRBJ2-3; D is unclear. The germline V gene encodes CDR1 SQVTM and CDR2 ANQGSEA. The ends were cut back, 4 bases at V and 0 bases at J, with 5 bases in the middle. The CDR3 is 12 residues long. DNA of the CDR3: TGCAGCGTTGTCCCTAGCACAGATACGCAGTATTTT. Its protein product is CSVVPSTDTQYF.

As concerns this clone: Other DNA sequences from this sample encode an identical CDR3 as well. The chain links TRBV29-1 to TRBJ1-1; TRBD1 might be the D (5 bases). Germline CDR1 reads SQVTM; CDR2 reads ANQGSEA. CDR3 length: 12 amino acids. V shed 7 bases and J shed 0 bases, with 9 bases lying between them. In DNA form, the CDR3 reads TGCAGCGGGGACCGAGTGAACACTGAAGCTTTCTTT. Amino acid sequence: CSGDRVNTEAFF.

This clone was observed a single time. The CDR3 loop reads CASSPKLKPGTDTQYF. The CDR3 DNA follows: TGTGCCAGTAGTCCAAAACTTAAACCGGGCACAGATACGCAGTATTTT. The chain links TRBV19 to TRBJ2-3; D not certain. Trimming cost V 5 bases and J 1 base, with 16 bases left between them. This CDR3 comprises 16 residues. In germline, CDR1 is LNHDA, CDR2 SQIVND (reference sequence).